This T cell receptor (beta chain) stems from a study of blood T cells in healthy people across ages. V was pared by 6 bases and J by 4 bases, with 15 bases between. The CDR3 spans 14 residues. CDR1 is MNHEY, CDR2 SVGAGI, per germline. A second PCR, run for roughly 7 to 11 cycles, used a sample-barcoded 5' primer plus a J-beta primer mix. TCRdb passed the 5' RACE reads through MiXCR, listing each CDR3 protein once. Of about 970,000 distinct CDR3 sequences listed, roughly 51% are singletons. The gene calls are TRBV6-5 and TRBJ1-2; D may be TRBD1 (6 bases). The source material was blood. The sequence was collected from a woman aged 55-69 years in good health. The CDR3 nucleotides read TGTGCCAGCAGAACAAACAGGGTGATCTATGGCTACACCTTC. Its protein product is CASRTNRVIYGYTF.